These 20 T cell receptor beta chains were sequenced from one sample in a study of T cell changes during pregnancy in multiple sclerosis. Data came from immunoSEQ multiplex PCR; TCRdb stores just in-frame clones and leaves some out. The table lists fewer than 50,000 clones, 85% to 90% of them singletons. The sequencing here drew on CD4+ T cells from peripheral blood mononuclear cells, taken in the first trimester of pregnancy. These receptors all come from a female donor with multiple sclerosis, enrolled in a pregnancy study.

The chain has TRBV6-1 and TRBJ1-2, with D maybe TRBD1 (6 bases). CDR3 size: 15 residues. Germline V gene data show CDR1 as MNHNS and CDR2 as SASEGT. V was clipped by 0 bases and J by 4 bases, with 12 bases between them. This CDR3 is CASSEAPGAFYGYTF. CDR3 in DNA: TGTGCCAGCAGTGAAGCACCAGGGGCCTTCTATGGCTACACCTTC.

The J gene is TRBJ2-5, the V gene TRBV15; D call uncertain. This CDR3 is built from 17 residues. V shed 0 bases and J shed 0 bases, with 14 bases lying between them. From germline, CDR1 is LNHNV and CDR2 YYDKDF (reference sequence). In nucleotides, the CDR3 is TGTGCCACCAGCAGAGAGCCCCTCCGACAATACCAAGAGACCCAGTACTTC. This gives the protein CATSREPLRQYQETQYF.

The rearrangement uses TRBV6-1 and TRBJ2-1, with 9 bases matching TRBD2. The CDR3 is 16 residues long. With 4 bases clipped from V and 4 bases from J, the junction kept 8 bases outside the gene matches. Germline V gene data show CDR1 as MNHNS and CDR2 as SASEGT. CDR3 DNA sequence: TGTGCCAGCAGTGCCCTTGTAGCGGGAGTGTACAATGAGCAGTTCTTC. This codes for CASSALVAGVYNEQFF.

The genes are TRBV7-9 and TRBJ2-3; 7 bases are a match to TRBD2. V lost 5 bases, J lost 2 bases, and 1 base stayed unmatched. Germline V gene sequence: CDR1 SEHNR, CDR2 FQNEAQ (reference sequence). The CDR3 loop spans 13 amino acids. The CDR3 DNA sequence: TGTGCCAGCAGCAAGCGGGACACAGATACGCAGTATTTT. It codes for CASSKRDTDTQYF.

This clone came up a few times. The rearrangement links TRBV7-9 to TRBJ2-1; perhaps TRBD2 as D (6 bases). The CDR3 extends over 16 amino acids. Germline V CDR1 and CDR2: SEHNR, FQNEAQ (reference sequence). V was shortened by 1 base and J by 6 bases, with 16 bases between the two germline ends. In nucleotides, the CDR3 is TGTGCCAGCAGCTTAGGCGGGATCCGTCGGGCCAATGAGCAGTTCTTC. Translated, it gives CASSLGGIRRANEQFF.

V gene TRBV19 combines with J gene TRBJ1-5; 8 nucleotides agree with TRBD1. The CDR3 has 15 amino acids. Germline V lookup: CDR1 LNHDA, CDR2 SQIVND (reference sequence). After removal of 6 bases from V and 4 bases from J, the junction contained 8 bases not matched to a gene. The CDR3 sequence: CASRTSDRVNQPQHF. The CDR3 nucleotides are TGTGCCAGTAGAACATCGGACAGGGTGAATCAGCCCCAGCATTTT.

This rearrangement joins TRBV5-1 to TRBJ1-1; D gene ambiguous. The CDR3 totals 13 residues. The ends were cut back, 0 bases at V and 5 bases at J, with 8 bases in the middle. Looked up from germline, CDR1 is SGHRS and CDR2 is YFSETQ. CDR3 nucleotides: TGCGCCAGCAGCTTGGATCGGGGTACTGAAGCTTTCTTT. Translating gives CASSLDRGTEAFF. Full variable domain (missing parts from reference TRBV5-1 and TRBJ1-1): KAGVTQTPRYLIKTRGQQVTLSCSPISGHRSVSWYQQTPGQGLQFLFEYFSETQRNKGNFPGRFSGRQFSNSRSEMNVSTLELGDSALYLCASSLDRGTEAFFGQGTRLTVV.

The rearrangement joins TRBV28 to TRBJ2-7; 7 bases are shared with TRBD2. This CDR3 is 15 amino acids long. Germline V CDR1 and CDR2: MDHEN, SYDVKM. V trimming: 7 bases; J trimming: 2 bases; junction bases outside the gene matches: 11. The CDR3 DNA follows: TGTGCCAGCACCATCCGGCGGGAGACAACCTACGAGCAGTACTTC. This gives the protein CASTIRRETTYEQYF.

This sequence joins TRBV4-2 and TRBJ2-3; D is undetermined. V was clipped by 0 bases and J by 5 bases, with 6 bases between them. Germline V gene sequence: CDR1 LGHNA, CDR2 YNFKEQ. CDR3 length: 13 residues. The CDR3 loop reads CASSQDQEDTQYF. In DNA, the CDR3 is TGTGCCAGCAGCCAAGATCAGGAAGATACGCAGTATTTT.

The chain employs TRBV28 and TRBJ2-7; D ambiguous. This CDR3 has 12 amino acids. Between the trimmed V and J ends, which lost 3 bases and 4 bases, there was a span of 7 bases. From germline, CDR1 is MDHEN and CDR2 SYDVKM. In DNA, the CDR3 is TGTGCCAGCAGTTTCAGTTATTACGAGCAGTACTTC. This gives the protein CASSFSYYEQYF.

The chain has TRBV5-1 and TRBJ1-2; no firm D call. The V end lost 2 bases, the J end lost 6 bases, and 11 bases lay between the germline ends. Germline CDR1 is SGHRS and CDR2 is YFSETQ. This CDR3 comprises 13 residues. The CDR3 DNA reads TGCGCCAGCAGCTTCAGTGGTGTGGATGGCTACACCTTC. Translation: CASSFSGVDGYTF.

V and J are TRBV9 and TRBJ1-4; 9 positions match TRBD1. CDR1 is SGDLS and CDR2 is YYNGEE in the germline V gene. The junction had 7 bases not matched to a gene; V was cut back by 4 bases and J by 6 bases. The CDR3 loop spans 15 amino acids. The chain's CDR3 is CASSPEDRGDEKLFF. DNA of the CDR3: TGTGCCAGCAGCCCGGAGGACAGGGGCGATGAAAAACTGTTTTTT.

This chain uses TRBV28 with TRBJ2-7, with 7 bases fitting TRBD1. V dropped 6 bases and J dropped 4; count of bases not matched to a gene: 12. Germline V gene sequence: CDR1 MDHEN, CDR2 SYDVKM. CDR3 size: 15 residues. DNA for the CDR3: TGTGCCAGCAGCAGCCGACAGGGATTGGTGTACGAGCAGTACTTC. Amino acid sequence: CASSSRQGLVYEQYF.

For the CDR3, the DNA is TGTGCCATCAGTGAGCCTGGAAGGGGAAACACTGAAGCTTTCTTT. The encoded protein is CAISEPGRGNTEAFF. This chain links TRBV10-3 with TRBJ1-1; perhaps TRBD1 as D (5 bases). The germline V and J ends were trimmed by 2 bases and 2 bases, with 12 bases remaining between them. Germline V gene lookup returns CDR1 ENHRY and CDR2 SYGVKD. The CDR3 runs 15 residues.

This chain connects TRBV14 to TRBJ2-7; 11 bases are a match to TRBD2. The germline CDR1 and CDR2 sequences are SGHDN and FVKESK. The CDR3 is 17 residues long. V was clipped by 0 bases and J by 1 base; unmatched bases: 5. This CDR3 is CASSQDLGTSGSYEQYF. Written as DNA, the CDR3 is TGTGCCAGCAGCCAAGATCTGGGGACTAGCGGATCCTACGAGCAGTACTTC. Full variable domain (rest looked up from reference TRBV14 and TRBJ2-7): EAGVTQFPSHSVIEKGQTVTLRCDPISGHDNLYWYRRVMGKEIKFLLHFVKESKQDESGMPNNRFLAERTGGTYSTLKVQPAELEDSGVYFCASSQDLGTSGSYEQYFGPGTRLTVT.

The chain recombines TRBV18 with TRBJ1-1; D is unresolved. CDR1 is KGHSH, CDR2 LQKENI, per germline. The CDR3 totals 13 residues. V lost 0 bases to trimming and J lost 8 bases, with 10 bases between them. CDR3 nucleotides: TGTGCCAGCTCACCACCGAGGGAAGGAGAAGCTTTCTTT. Its protein product is CASSPPREGEAFF.

This clone was observed once. V and J are TRBV7-6 and TRBJ2-5, with D tentatively TRBD2 (6 bases). Germline CDR1 SGHVS, CDR2 FNYEAQ. V was shortened by 1 base and J by 5 bases, with 8 bases between the two germline ends. The CDR3 totals 13 residues. Here the CDR3 reads CASSLGAGETQYF. CDR3 coding DNA: TGTGCCAGCAGCTTAGGGGCGGGGGAGACCCAGTACTTC.

The V gene is TRBV19, the J gene TRBJ1-5; no reliable D call. The CDR3 has 13 amino acids. V lost 5 bases and J lost 4, with 9 bases in between. Germline V gene lookup returns CDR1 LNHDA and CDR2 SQIVND (reference sequence). Written as DNA, the CDR3 is TGTGCCAGTAGTCAGAGGGAAAATCAGCCCCAGCATTTT. Its protein is CASSQRENQPQHF.

This clone was observed a single time. V and J are TRBV9 and TRBJ2-2, with TRBD2 identical over 7 bases. Germline CDR1 and CDR2: SGDLS and YYNGEE. The ends lost 3 bases at V and 2 bases at J; junction bases unmatched: 7. The CDR3 covers 16 residues. The CDR3 reads CASSEGLAANTGELFF. CDR3 nucleotides: TGTGCCAGCAGCGAAGGTCTAGCGGCCAACACCGGGGAGCTGTTTTTT.

This clone has only one observation. V gene TRBV18 combines with J gene TRBJ2-6; tentatively, D is TRBD1 (5 bases). The germline gives CDR1 KGHSH, CDR2 LQKENI. The V and J ends lost 0 bases and 2 bases respectively, with 8 bases between them. This CDR3 has 16 amino acids. The CDR3 nucleotides read TGTGCCAGCTCACCACCTATAGGGGCTGGGGCCAACGTCCTGACTTTC. Translating it yields CASSPPIGAGANVLTF.